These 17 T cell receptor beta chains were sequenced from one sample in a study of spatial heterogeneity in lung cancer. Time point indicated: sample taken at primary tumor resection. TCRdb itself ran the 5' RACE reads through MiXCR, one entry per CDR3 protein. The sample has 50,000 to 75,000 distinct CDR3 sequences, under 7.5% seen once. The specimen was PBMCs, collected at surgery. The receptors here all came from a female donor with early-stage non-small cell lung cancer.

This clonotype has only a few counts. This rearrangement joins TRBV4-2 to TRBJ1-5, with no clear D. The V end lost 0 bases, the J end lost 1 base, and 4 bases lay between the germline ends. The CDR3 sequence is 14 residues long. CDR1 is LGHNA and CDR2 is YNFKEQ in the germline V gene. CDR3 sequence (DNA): TGTGCCAGCAGCCAAGAATACAGCAATCAGCCCCAGCATTTT. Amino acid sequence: CASSQEYSNQPQHF.

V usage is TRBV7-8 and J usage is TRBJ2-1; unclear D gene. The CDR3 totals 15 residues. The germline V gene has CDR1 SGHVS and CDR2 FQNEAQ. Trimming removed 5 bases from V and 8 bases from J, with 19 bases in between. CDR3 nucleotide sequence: TGTGCCAGCAGCCTCGAGGCAGGAAAGGGCCATGAGCAGTTCTTC. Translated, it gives CASSLEAGKGHEQFF.

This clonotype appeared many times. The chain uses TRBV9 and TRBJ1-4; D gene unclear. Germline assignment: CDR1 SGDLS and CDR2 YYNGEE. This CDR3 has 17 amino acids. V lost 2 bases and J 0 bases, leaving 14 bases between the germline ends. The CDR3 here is CASSVGPRPATNEKLFF. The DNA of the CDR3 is TGTGCCAGCAGCGTTGGGCCACGACCGGCAACTAATGAAAAACTGTTTTTT.

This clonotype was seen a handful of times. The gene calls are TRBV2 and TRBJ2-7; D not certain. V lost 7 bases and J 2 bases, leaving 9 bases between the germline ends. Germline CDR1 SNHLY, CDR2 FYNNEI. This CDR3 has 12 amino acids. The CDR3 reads CASKPAAYEQYF. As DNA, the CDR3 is TGTGCCAGCAAGCCCGCGGCCTACGAGCAGTACTTC.

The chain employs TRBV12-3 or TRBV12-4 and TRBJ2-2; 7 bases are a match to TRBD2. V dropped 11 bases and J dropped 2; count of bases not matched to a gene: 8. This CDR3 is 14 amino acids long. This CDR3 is CASRRELNTGELFF. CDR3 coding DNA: TGTGCCTCGAGGCGGGAGCTTAACACCGGGGAGCTGTTTTTT.

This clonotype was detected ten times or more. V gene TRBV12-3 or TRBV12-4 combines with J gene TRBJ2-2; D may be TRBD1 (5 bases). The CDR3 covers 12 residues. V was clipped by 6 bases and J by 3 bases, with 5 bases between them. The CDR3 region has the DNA TGTGCCAGCAGAGGGGACACCGGGGAGCTGTTTTTT. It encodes CASRGDTGELFF.

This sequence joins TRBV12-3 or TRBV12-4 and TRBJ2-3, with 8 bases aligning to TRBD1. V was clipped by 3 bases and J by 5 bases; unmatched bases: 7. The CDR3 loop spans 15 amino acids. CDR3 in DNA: TGTGCCAGCAGTTTGGGGCAGGGGGCTAAAGATACGCAGTATTTT. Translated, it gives CASSLGQGAKDTQYF.

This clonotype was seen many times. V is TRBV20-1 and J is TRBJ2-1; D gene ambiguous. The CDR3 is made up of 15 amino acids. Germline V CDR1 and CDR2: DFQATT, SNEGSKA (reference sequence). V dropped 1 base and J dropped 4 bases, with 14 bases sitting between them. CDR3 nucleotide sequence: TGCAGTGCTAGAGCCTATGATATACGGTACAATGAGCAGTTCTTC. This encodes CSARAYDIRYNEQFF.

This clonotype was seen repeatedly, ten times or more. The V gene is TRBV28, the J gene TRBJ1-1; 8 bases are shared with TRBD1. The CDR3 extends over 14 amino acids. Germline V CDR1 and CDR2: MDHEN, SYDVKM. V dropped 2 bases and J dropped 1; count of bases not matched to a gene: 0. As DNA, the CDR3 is TGTGCCAGCAGTTTAGGGACAGGGAACACTGAAGCTTTCTTT. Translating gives CASSLGTGNTEAFF.

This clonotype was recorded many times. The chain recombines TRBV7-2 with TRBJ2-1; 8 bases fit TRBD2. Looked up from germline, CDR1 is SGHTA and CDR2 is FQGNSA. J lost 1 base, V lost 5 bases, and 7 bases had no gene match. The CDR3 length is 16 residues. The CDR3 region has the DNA TGTGCCAGCAGCGCCGGGGGGGGCCGGTCCTACAATGAGCAGTTCTTC. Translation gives CASSAGGGRSYNEQFF.

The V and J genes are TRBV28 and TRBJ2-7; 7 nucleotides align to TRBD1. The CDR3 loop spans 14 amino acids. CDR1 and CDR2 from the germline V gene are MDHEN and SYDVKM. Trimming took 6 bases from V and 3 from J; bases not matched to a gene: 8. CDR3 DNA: TGTGCCAGCAGCCACCGACAGGGAATCTACGAGCAGTACGTC. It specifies CASSHRQGIYEQYV.

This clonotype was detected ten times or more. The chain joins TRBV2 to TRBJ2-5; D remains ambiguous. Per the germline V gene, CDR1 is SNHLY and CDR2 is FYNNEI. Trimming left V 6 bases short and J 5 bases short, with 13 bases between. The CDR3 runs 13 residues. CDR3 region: CASSPLEGETQYF. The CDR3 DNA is TGTGCCAGCAGCCCCTTAGAAGGGGAGACCCAGTACTTC.

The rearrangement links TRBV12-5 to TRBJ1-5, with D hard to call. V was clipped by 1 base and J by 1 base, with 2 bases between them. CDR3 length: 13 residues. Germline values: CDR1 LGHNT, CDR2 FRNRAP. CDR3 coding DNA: TGTGCTAGTGGTTTGGAAAGCAATCAGCCCCAGCATTTT. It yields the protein CASGLESNQPQHF.

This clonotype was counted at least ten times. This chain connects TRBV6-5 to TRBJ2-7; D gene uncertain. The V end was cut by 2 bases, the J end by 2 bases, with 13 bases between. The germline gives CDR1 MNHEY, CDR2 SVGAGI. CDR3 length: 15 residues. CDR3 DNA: TGTGCCAGCAGTTACGGCGATCACAGTACCTACGAGCAGTACTTC. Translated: CASSYGDHSTYEQYF.

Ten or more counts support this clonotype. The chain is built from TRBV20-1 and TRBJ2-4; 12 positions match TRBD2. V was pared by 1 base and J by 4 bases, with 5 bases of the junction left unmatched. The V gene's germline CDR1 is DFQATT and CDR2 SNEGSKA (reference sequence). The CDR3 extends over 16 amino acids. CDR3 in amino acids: CSARGHGTSGKNIQYF. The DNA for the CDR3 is TGCAGTGCTAGAGGGCACGGGACTAGCGGGAAAAACATTCAGTACTTC.

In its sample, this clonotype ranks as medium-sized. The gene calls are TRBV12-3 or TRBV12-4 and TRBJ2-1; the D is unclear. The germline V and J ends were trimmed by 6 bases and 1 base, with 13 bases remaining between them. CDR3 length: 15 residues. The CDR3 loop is CASSGLTVSYNEQFF. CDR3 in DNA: TGTGCCAGCAGCGGGCTCACAGTGTCCTACAATGAGCAGTTCTTC.

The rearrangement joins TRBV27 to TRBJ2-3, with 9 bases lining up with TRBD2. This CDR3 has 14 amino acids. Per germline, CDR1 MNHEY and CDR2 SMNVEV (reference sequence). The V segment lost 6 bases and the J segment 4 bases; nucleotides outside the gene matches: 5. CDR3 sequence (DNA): TGTGCCAGCAGACTAGCGGGCGCCCCAGATACGCAGTATTTT. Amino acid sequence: CASRLAGAPDTQYF.